The rows below give T cell receptor beta chains drawn from one sample of a study of cytomegalovirus exposure and HLA in healthy donors. Produced via immunoSEQ multiplex PCR; TCRdb's table is partial and in-frame only. The data hold 120,000 or so clones, with about 87% observed a single time. The sample taken for sequencing was PBMCs. The receptors here all came from a young woman in good health and CMV-seronegative. The CDR3 runs from the conserved cysteine through the conserved F or W. Fields, in order: clone size, V gene, J gene, D gene, CDR3 protein, CDR3 DNA. A D gene is named only where the DNA matches it firmly. Some rows have no size entry. The others give once, few or many, or a class for an expanded clone.

.,TRBV13,TRBJ1-4,.,CASSQRQVAEKLFF,TGTGCCAGCAGTCAGAGACAGGTAGCTGAAAAACTGTTTTTT
.,TRBV28,TRBJ1-1,TRBD1,CASSLLGTGGTEAFF,TGTGCCAGCAGTTTATTAGGGACAGGGGGCACTGAAGCTTTCTTT
.,TRBV30,TRBJ1-6,.,CAWSIKGVATPLHF,TGTGCCTGGAGTATTAAGGGGGTTGCAACACCCCTCCACTTT
.,TRBV14,TRBJ2-7,.,CASSQDGLSNYEQYF,TGTGCCAGCAGCCAAGACGGTCTAAGTAACTACGAGCAGTACTTC
.,TRBV28,TRBJ2-4,TRBD1,CASSLISFGQGTQNIQYF,TGTGCCAGCAGTTTAATCAGCTTTGGACAGGGCACTCAAAACATTCAGTACTTC
.,TRBV10-1,TRBJ2-7,.,CASSESEEQIDEQYF,TGCGCCAGCAGTGAGTCTGAAGAACAGATTGACGAGCAGTACTTC
.,TRBV9,TRBJ2-7,.,CASSGTAQAGLSEQYF,TGTGCCAGCAGCGGGACGGCACAAGCGGGTCTTAGCGAGCAGTACTTC
.,TRBV7-9,TRBJ2-5,TRBD1,CASSSRWTGLEETQYF,TGTGCCAGCAGCTCGCGTTGGACAGGGCTTGAGGAGACCCAGTACTTC
.,TRBV4-3,TRBJ2-5,TRBD2,CASSQAGTTHQETQYF,TGCGCCAGCAGCCAAGCTGGGACTACACACCAAGAGACCCAGTACTTC
.,TRBV27,TRBJ1-6,.,CASSPDSTNSPLHF,TGTGCCAGCAGTCCCGACAGTACGAATTCACCCCTCCACTTT
.,TRBV13,TRBJ2-5,.,CASSLGTPSQETQYF,TGTGCCAGCAGCCTCGGGACTCCTTCCCAAGAGACCCAGTACTTC
.,TRBV30,TRBJ2-7,TRBD1,CAWRGQGRREQYF,TGTGCCTGGAGGGGACAGGGACGGCGTGAGCAGTACTTC
.,TRBV6-6,TRBJ1-3,TRBD1,CASSQDRPNTIYF,TGTGCCAGCAGCCAGGACAGGCCGAACACCATATATTTT
.,TRBV9,TRBJ2-7,.,CASSVDQGGYEQYF,TGTGCCAGCAGCGTAGACCAAGGGGGCTACGAGCAGTACTTC
.,TRBV5-6,TRBJ1-3,TRBD1,CASSSTGTGGNTIYF,TGTGCCAGCAGCTCAACCGGGACAGGGGGAAACACCATATATTTT
.,TRBV11-3,TRBJ2-4,.,CASSLTGQNIQYF,TGTGCCAGCAGCTTGACAGGCCAAAACATTCAGTACTTC
.,TRBV2,TRBJ2-2,TRBD1,CASSGQGKNTGELFF,TGTGCCAGCAGTGGACAGGGGAAAAACACCGGGGAGCTGTTTTTT
.,TRBV15,TRBJ1-1,TRBD1,CATSLPPGQGRCKMNTEAFF,TGTGCCACCAGCCTGCCCCCGGGACAGGGGCGCTGTAAGATGAACACTGAAGCTTTCTTT
.,TRBV7-9,TRBJ2-1,.,CASSLITLEQFF,TGTGCCAGCAGCTTAATTACTCTTGAGCAGTTCTTC
.,TRBV6-5,TRBJ1-1,.,CASSYLRGNTEAFF,TGTGCCAGCAGTTACCTTAGGGGGAACACTGAAGCTTTCTTT
.,TRBV13,TRBJ1-2,TRBD1,CASSDPGQRSGGYTF,TGTGCCAGCAGCGACCCGGGACAGAGATCGGGGGGCTACACCTTC
.,TRBV11-2,TRBJ1-3,.,CASSGQSGNTIYF,TGTGCCAGCAGCGGACAGTCGGGAAACACCATATATTTT
.,TRBV15,TRBJ2-7,.,CATSYLYYEQYF,TGTGCCACCAGCTATCTTTACTACGAGCAGTACTTC
.,TRBV5-1,TRBJ1-1,.,CASSSGESLNTEAFF,TGCGCCAGCAGCTCGGGGGAAAGCCTGAACACTGAAGCTTTCTTT
.,TRBV5-1,TRBJ2-5,TRBD2,CASSYRTSALRETQYF,TGCGCCAGCAGCTACCGGACTAGCGCTTTAAGAGAGACCCAGTACTTC
.,TRBV7-2,TRBJ2-3,.,CASSQDITDTQYF,TGTGCCAGCAGCCAGGACATCACAGATACGCAGTATTTT
.,TRBV7-2,TRBJ2-3,TRBD2,CASSLGLAADTQYF,TGTGCCAGCAGCTTGGGACTAGCTGCAGATACGCAGTATTTT
.,TRBV5-1,TRBJ2-7,TRBD2,CASSLTSGGSGYEQYF,TGCGCCAGCAGCTTGACTAGCGGGGGTAGCGGGTACGAGCAGTACTTC
.,TRBV18,TRBJ2-3,TRBD2,CASSPGTSGSDTQYF,TGTGCCAGCTCACCAGGGACTAGCGGGAGCGATACGCAGTATTTT
.,TRBV27,TRBJ2-7,.,CASSPLTSYEQYF,TGTGCCAGCAGCCCGCTCACTAGCTACGAGCAGTACTTC
many,TRBV7-8,TRBJ2-7,TRBD2,CASSLGYGRGGYEQYF,TGTGCCAGCAGCTTAGGGTACGGACGGGGGGGCTACGAGCAGTACTTC
.,TRBV14,TRBJ2-2,TRBD1,CASSQVTGGTGELFF,TGTGCCAGCAGCCAAGTCACAGGGGGCACCGGGGAGCTGTTTTTT
.,TRBV7-2,TRBJ2-7,.,CASSLWWSGLPYEQYF,TGTGCCAGCAGCTTATGGTGGTCGGGACTCCCCTACGAGCAGTACTTC
.,TRBV6-5,TRBJ2-4,.,CASRQGAAKNIQYF,TGTGCCAGCAGGCAGGGTGCGGCCAAAAACATTCAGTACTTC
.,TRBV11-2,TRBJ2-3,.,CASSLPDTQYF,TGTGCCAGCAGCTTACCGGATACGCAGTATTTT
.,TRBV11-2,TRBJ1-1,TRBD1,CASSLGQTGMYTEAFF,TGTGCCAGCAGCTTAGGTCAGACAGGGATGTACACTGAAGCTTTCTTT
.,TRBV11-2,TRBJ2-3,TRBD2,CASSSMITSGGTDTQYF,TGTGCCAGCAGCTCCATGATTACTAGCGGGGGCACAGATACGCAGTATTTT
once,TRBV30,TRBJ2-7,TRBD1,CAWSYGQGPYEQYF,TGTGCCTGGAGTTATGGACAGGGGCCCTACGAGCAGTACTTC
.,TRBV5-4,TRBJ1-1,.,CASSSRGEAFF,TGTGCCAGCAGCTCGCGCGGTGAAGCTTTCTTT
.,TRBV29-1,TRBJ1-1,.,CSVVGGTEAFF,TGCAGCGTTGTAGGGGGCACTGAAGCTTTCTTT
.,TRBV4-3,TRBJ1-3,TRBD1,CASSRDSRPRSSGNTIYF,TGCGCCAGCAGCCGGGACAGTCGCCCCCGAAGCTCTGGAAACACCATATATTTT
.,TRBV7-3,TRBJ2-7,.,CASSLGQGREQYF,TGTGCCAGCAGCTTAGGCCAGGGTCGTGAGCAGTACTTC
few,TRBV6-4,TRBJ2-2,TRBD2,CASSGGADTGELFF,TGTGCCAGCAGCGGGGGGGCCGACACCGGGGAGCTGTTTTTT
few,TRBV7-9,TRBJ2-7,.,CASSLAAYEQYF,TGTGCCAGCAGCTTGGCCGCCTACGAGCAGTACTTC
.,TRBV28,TRBJ1-2,TRBD1,CASTSPGTGTNYGYTF,TGTGCCAGCACCTCCCCCGGGACAGGGACTAACTATGGCTACACCTTC
.,TRBV7-9,TRBJ2-7,TRBD1,CASSPRDRAYEQYF,TGTGCCAGCAGCCCTAGGGACAGGGCCTACGAGCAGTACTTC
.,TRBV7-7,TRBJ2-5,TRBD1,CASSSTGGSQETQYF,TGTGCCAGCAGCTCGACAGGGGGGTCCCAAGAGACCCAGTACTTC
.,TRBV13,TRBJ2-4,.,CASSWQGRSLAKNIQYF,TGTGCCAGCAGCTGGCAGGGGAGATCCCTAGCCAAAAACATTCAGTACTTC
.,TRBV7-9,TRBJ2-7,.,CASSSSTGAYEQYF,.